The 17 T cell receptor beta chains reported below all come from one sample, sequenced in a study of T cell clonality in common variable immunodeficiency. The repertoire was sequenced with immunoSEQ multiplex PCR; TCRdb's copy has only in-frame clones and lacks some. The sample includes roughly 60,000 clones, none of them occurring once. Sequencing was carried out using peripheral blood mononuclear cells. The receptors were sampled from a person aged 18-70 years in good health.

This clone occurred many times. The read ends 3 residues before the CDR3 terminus; that terminus is restored from the germline J gene. V gene TRBV6-1 combines with J gene TRBJ2-1; D is perhaps TRBD2 (6 bases). Germline V gene data show CDR1 as MNHNS and CDR2 as SASEGT. The CDR3 is 16 amino acids. V dropped 4 bases and J dropped 4 bases, with 17 bases sitting between them. The CDR3 spells CASSGQAGSVYNEQFF. CDR3 DNA (partial): TGTGCCAGCAGTGGCCAAGCGGGTTCTGTTTACAATGAG.

This clone came up many times. The CDR3 end is not reached by the read, which stops 3 residues before it; the germline J gene fills it in. The chain recombines TRBV28 with TRBJ2-1, with no clear D. Trimming removed 5 bases from V and 7 bases from J, with 21 bases in between. From germline, CDR1 is MDHEN and CDR2 SYDVKM. The length of the CDR3 is 16 residues. Incomplete CDR3 DNA: TGTGCCAGCAGTCCCGCCCGCGGCCAAAAACTTAATGAG. This sequence encodes CASSPARGQKLNE. The whole CDR3 protein reads CASSPARGQKLNEQFF.

This clone was seen ten or more times. The observed sequence ends 3 residues before the CDR3 terminus, with the missing tail filled in from the germline J gene. The rearrangement uses TRBV6-2 or TRBV6-3 and TRBJ1-2, with TRBD1 matching over 11 bases. CDR3 length: 15 residues. From germline, CDR1 is MNHEY and CDR2 SVGEGT. Unmatched junction bases numbered 1, after V lost 2 bases and J lost 2 bases. CDR3 sequence reads: CASSYRTGGNYGYTF. The CDR3 DNA, read in part, is TGTGCCAGCAGTTACCGGACAGGGGGCAACTATGGC.

This clone came up many times. The read ends 3 residues before the CDR3 terminus; that terminus is restored from the germline J gene. V usage is TRBV12-3 or TRBV12-4 and J usage is TRBJ1-1, with D perhaps TRBD1 (6 bases). V was pared by 7 bases and J by 5 bases, with 14 bases between. This CDR3 spans 13 amino acids. CDR3: CASKPDRRTEAFF. CDR3 bases read: TGTGCCAGCAAACCTGACAGGAGAACTGAA.

This clone was observed a few times. The read is 3 residues too short to cover the CDR3 end, so that end is filled in from the germline J gene. J is TRBJ1-1 and V is TRBV2, with D uncertain. From germline, CDR1 is SNHLY and CDR2 FYNNEI. The CDR3 extends over 15 amino acids. The CDR3 bases that were read are TGTGCCAGCACCGACGGACTAGCGGGAGCGGAGACC. Translating it yields CASTDGLAGAET. The entire CDR3 is CASTDGLAGAETAFF.

This clone was found many times. Sequencing ends 3 residues short of the CDR3 end; the germline J gene provides the rest. The V call is TRBV28, the J call TRBJ1-6; TRBD1 agrees at 8 bases. CDR1 is MDHEN, CDR2 SYDVKM, per germline. The CDR3 covers 15 residues. V lost 5 bases, J lost 6 bases, and 6 bases stayed unmatched. The CDR3 DNA, read in part, is TGTGCCAGCAGTCGCTCAGGGGGCCTTAATTCACCC. Its translation: CASSRSGGLNSP. The entire CDR3 sequence reads CASSRSGGLNSPLHF.

Concerning this clone: The read gets to within 3 residues of the CDR3 end, and the germline J gene fills in the rest. The chain joins TRBV5-1 to TRBJ2-7; D uncertain. V was shortened by 0 bases and J by 0 bases, with 19 bases between the two germline ends. The CDR3 consists of 18 residues. CDR1 is SGHRS, CDR2 YFSETQ, per germline. Here the CDR3 reads CASSLGIQLGLSSYEQYF. Incomplete CDR3 DNA: TGCGCCAGCAGCTTGGGTATTCAATTGGGCCTAAGCTCCTACGAG.

This clone has a count of ten or more. The read terminates 3 residues ahead of where the CDR3 ends, so the germline J gene completes it. The V call is TRBV5-1, the J call TRBJ1-2; maybe TRBD1 (6 bases). CDR1 and CDR2 from the germline V gene are SGHRS and YFSETQ. This CDR3 is built from 13 residues. The CDR3 spells CASSLGWGTGYTF. The sequenced part of the CDR3 DNA is TGCGCCAGCAGCTTGGGATGGGGGACAGGC. Supplemented by reference TRBV5-1 and TRBJ1-2, the full variable domain reads KAGVTQTPRYLIKTRGQQVTLSCSPISGHRSVSWYQQTPGQGLQFLFEYFSETQRNKGNFPGRFSGRQFSNSRSEMNVSTLELGDSALYLCASSLGWGTGYTFGSGTRLTVV.

This clone has at least ten counts. Read data end 3 residues before the CDR3 end; the end is taken from the germline J gene. The V call is TRBV7-2, the J call TRBJ1-1; a possible D gene is TRBD1 (5 bases). Trimming took off 5 bases at V and 3 bases at J, with 10 bases between the two ends. The germline V gene has CDR1 SGHTA and CDR2 FQGNSA. The CDR3 extends over 13 amino acids. CDR3 residues: CASSRRTHTEAFF. CDR3 DNA, as far as it was read: TGTGCCAGCAGCCGACGGACACACACTGAA.

This clone was seen a handful of times. The sequenced CDR3 bases are TGCGCCAGCAGCTTAGTAGCGGGAGCGTACAATGAG. Protein product: CASSLVAGAYNE. The CDR3 reads in full as CASSLVAGAYNEQFF. The rearrangement links TRBV5-1 to TRBJ2-1; 9 bases line up with TRBD2. Read data end 3 residues before the CDR3 end; the end is taken from the germline J gene. This CDR3 comprises 15 residues. Germline V gene lookup returns CDR1 SGHRS and CDR2 YFSETQ. The J segment lost 4 bases and the V segment lost 2 bases, leaving 4 bases of the junction unmatched.

This clone was seen ten or more times. The sequenced fragment ends 3 residues before the CDR3 boundary, so the rest is inferred from the germline J gene. The chain couples TRBV18 to TRBJ2-2; 12 bases are shared with TRBD1. After removal of 5 bases from V and 4 bases from J, the junction contained 5 bases not matched to a gene. This CDR3 spans 16 amino acids. Germline lookup yields CDR1 KGHSH and CDR2 LQKENI. CDR3 residues: CASSLGQGATTGELFF. The DNA read from the CDR3 is TGTGCCAGCTCATTGGGACAGGGGGCTACCACCGGGGAG.

The table lists this clone with many counts. The read is 3 residues too short to cover the CDR3 end, so that end is filled in from the germline J gene. The chain has TRBV27 and TRBJ2-3, with a weak D call TRBD1 (6 bases). Trimming shortened V by 8 bases and J by 8 bases, and 17 bases separated the two germline ends. Germline V CDR1 and CDR2: MNHEY, SMNVEV (reference sequence). The CDR3 length is 13 residues. The CDR3 region is CASRQTAQGTQYF. The covered CDR3 bases are TGTGCCAGCCGCCAAACCGCACAGGGTACG.

The sample holds many counts of this clone. The CDR3 goes on 3 residues after the read ends, and that part is filled in from the germline J gene. The chain uses TRBV20-1 and TRBJ2-5, with 11 bases that match TRBD2. CDR3 length equals 15 residues. Germline V gene sequence: CDR1 DFQATT, CDR2 SNEGSKA (reference sequence). The ends lost 3 bases at V and 5 bases at J; junction bases unmatched: 8. CDR3 bases read: TGCAGTGCTAGGGGTAGCGGGAGGGCCGGGGAGACC. This codes for CSARGSGRAGET. The whole CDR3 is CSARGSGRAGETQYF.

Notes on this clone: The read ends 3 residues before the CDR3 terminus; that terminus is restored from the germline J gene. V gene TRBV18 combines with J gene TRBJ2-1; 12 nucleotides match TRBD2. The junction had 8 bases not matched to a gene; V was cut back by 2 bases and J by 9 bases. In germline, CDR1 is KGHSH, CDR2 LQKENI. This CDR3 has 16 amino acids. CDR3 DNA, as far as it was read: TGTGCCAGCTCACCAAGACTAGCGGGAGCGGTAGTTGAG. Translation gives CASSPRLAGAVVE. The CDR3 reads in full as CASSPRLAGAVVEQFF.

In its sample, this clone was seen many times. The CDR3 is CASSLQGTGTDTQYF. CDR3 DNA (partial): TGTGCCAGCAGTTTACAGGGGACGGGCACAGATACG. The genes are TRBV12-3 or TRBV12-4 and TRBJ2-3; D is perhaps TRBD1 (6 bases). Read data end 3 residues before the CDR3 end; the end is taken from the germline J gene. V lost 2 bases to trimming and J lost 1 base, with 10 bases between them. The CDR3 extends over 15 amino acids.

Ten or more counts support this clone. Coverage ceases 3 residues before the CDR3 finishes, and the germline J gene fills in the end. This chain joins TRBV29-1 and TRBJ2-5, with D possibly being TRBD2 (6 bases). There are 12 residues in the CDR3. CDR1 and CDR2 (germline): SQVTM, ANQGSEA. V lost 5 bases to trimming and J lost 6 bases, with 13 bases between them. Partial CDR3 DNA: TGCAGCGTTCTCTCGGGGGTACAGACC. Translation: CSVLSGVQT. The full CDR3 sequence reads CSVLSGVQTQYF.

This clone was detected ten times or more. The read ends 3 residues before the CDR3 terminus; that terminus is restored from the germline J gene. The chain links TRBV19 to TRBJ2-3, with 9 bases lining up with TRBD2. Germline loops: CDR1 LNHDA, CDR2 SQIVND (reference sequence). CDR3 length equals 16 residues. V gave up 11 bases and J gave up 5 bases; unmatched junction bases: 17. CDR3 sequence: CASNEAGGPYKDTQYF. CDR3 bases read: TGTGCCTCCAATGAGGCGGGAGGGCCTTATAAAGATACG. Together with reference TRBV19 and TRBJ2-3, the CDR3 gives the full variable domain: DGGITQSPKYLFRKEGQNVTLSCEQNLNHDAMYWYRQDPGQGLRLIYYSQIVNDFQKGDIAEGYSVSREKKESFPLTVTSAQKNPTAFYLCASNEAGGPYKDTQYFGPGTRLTVL.